What follows describes a single T cell receptor beta chain. The target of this receptor is not known. It has no much larger one-base neighbor in the sample; base qualities were not kept. Another Seattle source contributed samples from volunteer blood donors who had recovered from COVID-19. Each collaborating institution followed its own protocols to collect whole blood in K2EDTA tubes. For TCRbeta analysis, collaborator samples were shipped as frozen whole blood, as isolated PBMCs, or as DNA extracted from either sample type. The germline V gene (reference sequence) yields LGHDT for CDR1 and YNNKEL for CDR2. Inclusive of the bounding cysteine and phenylalanine, the CDR3 is 14 residues long. The CDR3 DNA has 42 bases and is translated from base 1. V was cut back by 1 base and J by 4 bases, leaving a gap of 7 bases between them. The data belong to a study of blood T cell repertoires in COVID-19 (dated by TCRdb to the early 2020s). With regard to the full study: The collaborator samples originated in the United States, Italy and Spain and spanned the acute and convalescent phases of COVID-19. Where available, HLA class I and class II types were obtained from metadata supplied by the sample provider rather than from assay-based typing. The repertoires were released in a freely available public database intended as a resource for research on the immune response to SARS-CoV-2. A de-identified subject ID, COVID-19 status, age in years and sex were almost always included in the sample metadata. The dataset comprised deeply sampled blood TCRbeta repertoires from subjects exposed to, actively infected with, or recovered from COVID-19. The prospective study material was composed of cDNA or gDNA derived from T cells, B-cell-depleted T cells, or PBMCs. The samples were drawn from the first 160 participants of the ongoing ImmuneRACE study and from 950 to 1,500 subjects provided by 6 global collaborators. The research as a whole found: How much clinical and demographic metadata was included differed by source and by participant, and the metadata was provided uncurated.

TCRbeta CDR3 regions were amplified from genomic DNA by means of the immunoSEQ Assay, a bias-controlled multiplex PCR. As for how the authors treated the data: The number of nucleated cells in each sample was estimated by amplification of reference gene primers within the assay. Sequence reads were collapsed and filtered to measure the absolute abundance of every unique TCRbeta CDR3 rearrangement. For each sample, productive Simpson clonality was calculated as the square root of Simpson's diversity index over productive rearrangements. Drawn from immuneACCESS, this table holds only the in-frame rearrangements with V and J called that TCRdb kept. Clones are partly lost; checked studies trace under half to an unresolved V gene and leave the rest unexplained. That table gives V, J and clone size, and the DNA gave D and trimming. The sample has fewer than 300,000 clones on record, around nine tenths of them singletons. Of the sample, around 9.1% falls within the top ten clones.

Here the chain combines TRBV3-1 (or the pseudogene TRBV3-2) and TRBJ2-2; no D gene can be assigned with confidence. The TCR comes from a middle-aged man who had recovered from COVID-19. Sequencing was done on a sample of peripheral blood. The CDR3 loop reads CASSQGGGTGELFF. The base sequence is TGTGCCAGCAGCCAAGGAGGCGGCACCGGGGAGCTGTTTTTT.